This TCR beta chain was found in a study of OX40 agonist ivuxolimab in advanced cancers. At the level of the whole study: Ivuxolimab was a fully human IgG2 agonistic monoclonal antibody targeting the costimulatory receptor OX40 (CD134). Prior anti-PD-1, anti-PD-L1 or anti-CTLA-4 therapy was permitted, and checkpoint inhibitors had been received by 40% to 50% of dose-escalation patients. Partial responses occurred in three dose-escalation patients: two with cutaneous melanoma and one with hepatocellular carcinoma. A male proportion of roughly 80% and a mean age of roughly 58 years, ranging from 23 to 79, were recorded for the dose-escalation cohort. Of the approximately 54 patients in dose escalation, some 20 had hepatocellular carcinoma, around 15 had melanoma, 9 had renal cell carcinoma and 9 had head and neck cancer. Intravenous ivuxolimab was administered to patients every 2 weeks at six dose levels: 0.01, 0.1, 0.3, 1.5, 3 and 10 mg/kg. The paper covers the monotherapy dose-escalation part of the phase I ivuxolimab trial, which included N of about 50 patients. The purpose of peripheral TCRbeta sequencing was to test whether ivuxolimab changed TCR sequence diversity and led to clonal T-cell expansion. The full study reports these points: After ivuxolimab, CD8+ T cells had more expanded clones than CD4+ T cells on average. In the 0.1-3.0 mg/kg groups, partial responders were among the patients with the lowest normalized peripheral clonal expansion, particularly in CD8+ T cells. At doses of 0.1 to 3.0 mg/kg, clonal expansion of both CD4+ and CD8+ T cells in blood was seen between baseline and week 6. The antigen specificity of the clonally expanded peripheral T cells was not determined. Low levels of normalized T-cell clonal expansion were also seen in some patients who did not respond.

Genomic DNA was isolated from the sorted cells so that the TCRbeta CDR3 region could be sequenced. TCRbeta CDR3 regions were sequenced using the immunoSEQ Assay. The table was pulled from immuneACCESS by TCRdb, which kept in-frame rearrangements only. Such tables lose some clones; where checked, under half of the loss comes from unresolved V genes, and the rest has no known cause. The sample profile shows about 12,000 clones; about three quarters of them were found once. In total, the top ten clones hold less than 30% of the sample. The germline V gene gives CDR1 as MNHNS and CDR2 as SASEGT. The V end gives up 1 base and the J end 4 bases, leaving 4 bases in the junction not matched to a gene. Taken from cysteine to phenylalanine, the CDR3 has 15 residues. The entry retains the CDR3 DNA only, 45 bases that are in frame from base 1. As for this clone: Its recognized antigen is unknown. The sample holds no much larger clone one base away, and base qualities are not on file.

The trial excluded patients who had a history of autoimmune disease or who were on systemic immunosuppression. Peripheral blood for TCR sequencing was collected from all dose cohorts at baseline, on cycle 4 day 1, and on cycle 7 day 1. Samples were obtained from an open-label, multicenter, first-in-human phase I dose-escalation trial of ivuxolimab. Adults with locally advanced or metastatic head and neck squamous cell, hepatocellular, melanoma or renal cell carcinoma were enrolled in the trial. Before TCR sequencing, CD4+ T cells and CD8+ T cells from peripheral blood were sorted into separate populations.

Recombination connected TRBV6-1 to TRBJ2-5, with TRBD1 identical over 9 junction bases. This clonotype was obtained from an adult with an advanced solid tumor such as melanoma, head and neck, liver or kidney cancer. The material was CD4+ or CD8+ T cells sorted from blood, obtained in a trial of the OX40 agonist ivuxolimab. The sequenced DNA is TGTGCCAGCAGTGAAGGTACAGGGGGCGGAGAGACCCAGTACTTC. Translated, it gives CASSEGTGGGETQYF.